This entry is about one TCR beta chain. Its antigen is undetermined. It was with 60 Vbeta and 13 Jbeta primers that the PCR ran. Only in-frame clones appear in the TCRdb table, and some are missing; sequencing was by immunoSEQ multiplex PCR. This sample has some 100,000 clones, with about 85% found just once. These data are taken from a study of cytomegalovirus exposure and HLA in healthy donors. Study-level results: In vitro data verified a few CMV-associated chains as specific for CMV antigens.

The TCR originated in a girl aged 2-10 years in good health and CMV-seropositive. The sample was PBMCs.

CDR3 DNA: TGTGCCAGCAGCTCGTCAGGGGTCCAAGAAGCTTTCTTT. Its translation: CASSSSGVQEAFF. The chain couples TRBV5-8 to TRBJ1-1; maybe TRBD1 (6 bases). V was shortened by 3 bases and J by 8 bases, with 14 bases between the two germline ends. The CDR3 covers 13 residues. Germline-derived CDR1 and CDR2 are SGHTS and YDEGEE.